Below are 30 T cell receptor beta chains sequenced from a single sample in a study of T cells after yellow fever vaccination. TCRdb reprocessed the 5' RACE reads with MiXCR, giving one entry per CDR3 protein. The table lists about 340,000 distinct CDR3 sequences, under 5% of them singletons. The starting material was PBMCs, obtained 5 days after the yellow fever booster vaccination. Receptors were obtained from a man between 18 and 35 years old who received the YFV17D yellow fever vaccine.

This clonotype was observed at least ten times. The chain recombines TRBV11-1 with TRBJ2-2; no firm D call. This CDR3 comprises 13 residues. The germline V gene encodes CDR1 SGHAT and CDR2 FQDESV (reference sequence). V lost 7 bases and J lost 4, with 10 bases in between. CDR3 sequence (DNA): TGTGCCAGCACCAATACGGTCACCGGGGAGCTGTTTTTT. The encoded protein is CASTNTVTGELFF.

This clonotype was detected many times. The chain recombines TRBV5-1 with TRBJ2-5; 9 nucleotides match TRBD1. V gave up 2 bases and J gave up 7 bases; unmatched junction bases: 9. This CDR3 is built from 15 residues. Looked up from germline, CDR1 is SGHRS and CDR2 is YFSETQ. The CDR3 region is CASSFGQGFRATQYF. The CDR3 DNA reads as TGCGCCAGCAGCTTTGGACAGGGGTTTCGCGCGACCCAGTACTTC.

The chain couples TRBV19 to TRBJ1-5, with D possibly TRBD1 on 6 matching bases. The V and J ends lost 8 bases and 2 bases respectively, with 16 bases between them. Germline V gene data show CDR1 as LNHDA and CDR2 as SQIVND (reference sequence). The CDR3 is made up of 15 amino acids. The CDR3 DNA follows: TGTGCCAGTGATCCGTGGGGGGCTGGCAATCAGCCCCAGCATTTT. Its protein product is CASDPWGAGNQPQHF.

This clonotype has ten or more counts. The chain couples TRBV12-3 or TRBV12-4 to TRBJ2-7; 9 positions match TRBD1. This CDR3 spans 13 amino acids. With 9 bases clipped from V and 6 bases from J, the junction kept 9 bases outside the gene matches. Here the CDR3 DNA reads TGTGCCAGTACCGGGACAGGGTGGGGCGAGCAGTACTTC. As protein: CASTGTGWGEQYF.

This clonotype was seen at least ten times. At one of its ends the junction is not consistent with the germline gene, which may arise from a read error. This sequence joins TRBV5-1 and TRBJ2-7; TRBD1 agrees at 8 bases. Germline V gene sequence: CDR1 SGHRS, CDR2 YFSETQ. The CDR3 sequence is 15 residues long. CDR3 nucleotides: TGCGCCAGCAGCTCCCTGACAGGGGCCTCCTACGAGCTGTACTTC. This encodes CASSSLTGASYELYF. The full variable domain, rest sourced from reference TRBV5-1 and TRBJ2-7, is KAGVTQTPRYLIKTRGQQVTLSCSPISGHRSVSWYQQTPGQGLQFLFEYFSETQRNKGNFPGRFSGRQFSNSRSEMNVSTLELGDSALYLCASSSLTGASYELYFGPGTRLTVT.

CDR3 coding DNA: TGTGCCAGCAGTTACTCGAAGGGCAGTCCCCGGACCCAGCATTTT. This sequence encodes CASSYSKGSPRTQHF. The V gene is TRBV6-5, the J gene TRBJ1-5; the D is unclear. Trimming left V 0 bases short and J 11 bases short, with 17 bases between. The CDR3 has 15 residues. Germline V gene data show CDR1 as MNHEY and CDR2 as SVGAGI.

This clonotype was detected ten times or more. The CDR3 spells CASSYLWTFNSYEQYF. Written as DNA, the CDR3 is TGTGCCAGCAGTTACCTTTGGACGTTCAACTCCTACGAGCAGTACTTC. The chain has TRBV6-5 and TRBJ2-7; D is uncertain. Trimming cost V 2 bases and J 0 bases, with 14 bases left between them. The CDR3 totals 16 residues. The germline V gene encodes CDR1 MNHEY and CDR2 SVGAGI.

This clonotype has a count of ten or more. Written as DNA, the CDR3 is TGTGCCAGCAGCCCGCATCAGACATCTTACAATGAGCAGTTCTTC. Translation gives CASSPHQTSYNEQFF. This chain links TRBV3-1 with TRBJ2-1; no clear D. CDR1 LGHDT and CDR2 YNNKEL come from the germline V gene (reference sequence). The V end was cut by 4 bases, the J end by 4 bases, with 14 bases between. The CDR3 runs to 15 residues.

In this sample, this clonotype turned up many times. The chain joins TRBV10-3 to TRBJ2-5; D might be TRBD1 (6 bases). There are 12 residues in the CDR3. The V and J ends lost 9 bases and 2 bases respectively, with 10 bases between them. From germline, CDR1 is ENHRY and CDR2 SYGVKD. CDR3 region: CAIAGAQETQYF. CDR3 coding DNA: TGTGCCATAGCAGGGGCGCAAGAGACCCAGTACTTC.

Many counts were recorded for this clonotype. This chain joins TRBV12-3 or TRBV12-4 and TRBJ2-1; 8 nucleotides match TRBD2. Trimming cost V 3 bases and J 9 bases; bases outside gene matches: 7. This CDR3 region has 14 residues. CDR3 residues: CASSFSVGLVEQFF. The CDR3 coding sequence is TGTGCCAGCAGTTTTAGTGTGGGACTAGTTGAGCAGTTCTTC.

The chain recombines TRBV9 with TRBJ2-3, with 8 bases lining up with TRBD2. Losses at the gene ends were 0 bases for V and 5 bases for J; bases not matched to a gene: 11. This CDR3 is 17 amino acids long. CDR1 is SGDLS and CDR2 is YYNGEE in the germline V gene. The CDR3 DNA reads TGTGCCAGCAGCGTAGCGGCTAGCGGGTCCGCAGGAGATACGCAGTATTTT. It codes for CASSVAASGSAGDTQYF.

The CDR3 is CASTRVTDTQYF. The DNA for the CDR3 is TGTGCCAGCACCAGGGTCACAGATACGCAGTATTTT. The J gene is TRBJ2-3, the V gene TRBV5-5; D may be TRBD1 (5 bases). Germline CDR1 reads SGHKS; CDR2 reads YYEKEE (reference sequence). Deletions cut 6 bases from V and 2 bases from J, with 7 bases between. The CDR3 extends over 12 amino acids.

The CDR3: CASSSPDRDYGYTF. The DNA for the CDR3 is TGTGCCAGCAGCTCCCCGGACAGGGACTATGGCTACACCTTC. The chain uses TRBV7-9 and TRBJ1-2, with TRBD1 matching 8 bases. Germline V gene data show CDR1 as SEHNR and CDR2 as FQNEAQ (reference sequence). CDR3 length: 14 residues. Trimming took 4 bases from V and 3 from J; bases not matched to a gene: 4.

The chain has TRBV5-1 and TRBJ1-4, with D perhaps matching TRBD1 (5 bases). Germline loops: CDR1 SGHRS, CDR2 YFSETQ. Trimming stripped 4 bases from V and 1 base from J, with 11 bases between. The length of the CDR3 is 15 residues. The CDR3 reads CASSRGEITNEKLFF. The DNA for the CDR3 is TGCGCCAGCAGCCGGGGGGAAATAACTAATGAAAAACTGTTTTTT.

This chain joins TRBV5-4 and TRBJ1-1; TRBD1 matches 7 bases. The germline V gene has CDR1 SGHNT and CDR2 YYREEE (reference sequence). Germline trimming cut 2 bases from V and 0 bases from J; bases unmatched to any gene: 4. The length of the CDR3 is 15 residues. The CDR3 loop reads CASSFRGGMNTEAFF. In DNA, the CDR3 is TGTGCCAGCAGCTTCAGGGGGGGTATGAACACTGAAGCTTTCTTT.

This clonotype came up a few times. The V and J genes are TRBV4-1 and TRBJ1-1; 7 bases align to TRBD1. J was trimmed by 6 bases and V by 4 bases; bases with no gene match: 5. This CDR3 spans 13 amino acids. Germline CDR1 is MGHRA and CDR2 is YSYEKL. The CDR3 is CASSRTGVSEAFF. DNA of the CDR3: TGCGCCAGCAGCCGAACAGGGGTCTCTGAAGCTTTCTTT.

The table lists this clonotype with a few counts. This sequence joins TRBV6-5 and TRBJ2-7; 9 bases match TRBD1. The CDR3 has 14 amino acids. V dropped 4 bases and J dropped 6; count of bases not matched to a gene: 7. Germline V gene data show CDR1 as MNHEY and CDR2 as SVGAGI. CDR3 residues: CASSSRTGEGEQYF. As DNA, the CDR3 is TGTGCCAGCAGTTCACGGACAGGGGAGGGCGAGCAGTACTTC.

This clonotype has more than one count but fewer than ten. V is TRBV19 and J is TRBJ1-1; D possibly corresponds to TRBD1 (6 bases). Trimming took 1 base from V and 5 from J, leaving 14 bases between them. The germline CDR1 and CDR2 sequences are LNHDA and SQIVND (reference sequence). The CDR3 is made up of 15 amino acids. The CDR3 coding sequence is TGTGCCAGTAGTATAGTTGGGGGGGCCGGGACTGAAGCTTTCTTT. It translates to CASSIVGGAGTEAFF.

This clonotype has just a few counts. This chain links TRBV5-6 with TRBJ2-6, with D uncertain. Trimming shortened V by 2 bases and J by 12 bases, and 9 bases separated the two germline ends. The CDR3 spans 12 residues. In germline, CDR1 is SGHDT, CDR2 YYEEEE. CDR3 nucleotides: TGTGCCAGCAGCTTAGGGCTCCGCGTCCTGACTTTC. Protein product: CASSLGLRVLTF.

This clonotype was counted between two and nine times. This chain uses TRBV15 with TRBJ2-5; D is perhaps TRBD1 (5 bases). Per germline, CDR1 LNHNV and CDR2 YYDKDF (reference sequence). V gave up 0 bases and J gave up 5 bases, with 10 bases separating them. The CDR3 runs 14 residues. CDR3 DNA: TGTGCCACCAGCAGAGAAGGGGTTGGGGAGACCCAGTACTTC. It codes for CATSREGVGETQYF.

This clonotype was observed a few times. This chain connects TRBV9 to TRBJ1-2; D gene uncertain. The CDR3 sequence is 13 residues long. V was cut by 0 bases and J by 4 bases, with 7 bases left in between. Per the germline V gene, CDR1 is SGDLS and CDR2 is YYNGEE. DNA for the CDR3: TGTGCCAGCAGCGTAGCGGAGACCTATGGCTACACCTTC. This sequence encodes CASSVAETYGYTF.

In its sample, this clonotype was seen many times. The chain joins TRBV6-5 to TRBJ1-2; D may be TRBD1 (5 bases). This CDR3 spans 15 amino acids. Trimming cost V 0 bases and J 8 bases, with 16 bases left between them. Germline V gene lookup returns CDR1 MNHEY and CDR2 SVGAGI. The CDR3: CASSYSSGAPRGYTF. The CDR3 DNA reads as TGTGCCAGCAGTTACTCCTCCGGGGCGCCGAGAGGCTACACCTTC.

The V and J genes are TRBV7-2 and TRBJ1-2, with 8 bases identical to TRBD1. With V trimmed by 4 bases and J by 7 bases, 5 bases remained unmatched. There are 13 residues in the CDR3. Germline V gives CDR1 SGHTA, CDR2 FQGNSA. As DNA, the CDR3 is TGTGCCAGCAGCTGGGGACAGGAAGGTGGCTACACCTTC. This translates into CASSWGQEGGYTF. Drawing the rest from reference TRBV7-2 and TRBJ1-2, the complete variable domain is GAGVSQSPSNKVTEKGKDVELRCDPISGHTALYWYRQSLGQGLEFLIYFQGNSAPDKSGLPSDRFSAERTGGSVSTLTIQRTQQEDSAVYLCASSWGQEGGYTFGSGTRLTVV.

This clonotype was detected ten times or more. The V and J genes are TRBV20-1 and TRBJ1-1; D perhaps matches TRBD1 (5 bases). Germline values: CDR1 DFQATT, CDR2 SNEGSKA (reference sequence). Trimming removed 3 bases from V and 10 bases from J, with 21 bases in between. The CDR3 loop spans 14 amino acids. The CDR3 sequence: CSARGGEGSLVAFF. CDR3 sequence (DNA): TGCAGTGCTAGGGGGGGTGAGGGCTCCCTAGTAGCTTTCTTT.

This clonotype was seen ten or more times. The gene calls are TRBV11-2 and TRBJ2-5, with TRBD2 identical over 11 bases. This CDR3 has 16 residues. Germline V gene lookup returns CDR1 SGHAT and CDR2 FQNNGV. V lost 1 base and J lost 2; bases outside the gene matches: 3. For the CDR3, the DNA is TGTGCCAGCAGCTTAGTTGCTAGCGGGGGGCAAGAGACCCAGTACTTC. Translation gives CASSLVASGGQETQYF.

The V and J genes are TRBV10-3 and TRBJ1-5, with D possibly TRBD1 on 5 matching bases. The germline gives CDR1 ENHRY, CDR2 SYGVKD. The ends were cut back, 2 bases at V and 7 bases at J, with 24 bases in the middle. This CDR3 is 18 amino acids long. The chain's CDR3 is CAISERLSGGAKGQPQHF. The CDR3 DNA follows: TGTGCCATCAGTGAGCGCCTATCGGGGGGAGCCAAAGGGCAGCCCCAGCATTTT.

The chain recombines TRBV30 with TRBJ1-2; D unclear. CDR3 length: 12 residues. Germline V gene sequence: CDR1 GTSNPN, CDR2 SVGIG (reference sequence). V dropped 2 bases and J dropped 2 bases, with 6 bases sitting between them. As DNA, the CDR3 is TGTGCCTGGAGTCCAAGGAACTATGGCTACACCTTC. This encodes CAWSPRNYGYTF.

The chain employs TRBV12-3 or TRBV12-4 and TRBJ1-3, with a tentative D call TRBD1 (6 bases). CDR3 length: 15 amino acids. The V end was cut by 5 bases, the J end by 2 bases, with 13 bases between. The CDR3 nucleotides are TGTGCCAGCAGTCCTAGGGGGGATCCTGGAAACACCATATATTTT. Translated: CASSPRGDPGNTIYF.

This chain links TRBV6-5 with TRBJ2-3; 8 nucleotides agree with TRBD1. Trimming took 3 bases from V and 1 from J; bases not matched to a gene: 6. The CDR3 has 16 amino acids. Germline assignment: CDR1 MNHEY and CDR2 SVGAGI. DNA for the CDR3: TGTGCCAGCAGTTATCGGACAGGGCAAGGCACAGATACGCAGTATTTT. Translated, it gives CASSYRTGQGTDTQYF.

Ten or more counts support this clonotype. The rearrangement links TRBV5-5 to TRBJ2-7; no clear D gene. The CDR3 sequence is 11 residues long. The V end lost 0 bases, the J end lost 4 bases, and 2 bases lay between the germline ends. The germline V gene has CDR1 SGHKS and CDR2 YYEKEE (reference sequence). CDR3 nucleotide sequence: TGTGCCAGCAGCTTGGCTTACGAGCAGTACGTC. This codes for CASSLAYEQYV.